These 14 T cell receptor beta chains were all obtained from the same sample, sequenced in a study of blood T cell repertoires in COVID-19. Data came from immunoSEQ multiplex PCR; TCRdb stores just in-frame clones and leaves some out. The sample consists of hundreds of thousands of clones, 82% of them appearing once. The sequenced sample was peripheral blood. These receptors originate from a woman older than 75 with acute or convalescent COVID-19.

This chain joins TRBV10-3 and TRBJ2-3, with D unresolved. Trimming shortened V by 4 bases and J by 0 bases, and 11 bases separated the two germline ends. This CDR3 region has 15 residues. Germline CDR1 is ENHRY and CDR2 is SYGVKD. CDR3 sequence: CAISVGNPSTDTQYF. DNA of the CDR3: TGTGCCATCAGTGTCGGTAACCCTAGCACAGATACGCAGTATTTT.

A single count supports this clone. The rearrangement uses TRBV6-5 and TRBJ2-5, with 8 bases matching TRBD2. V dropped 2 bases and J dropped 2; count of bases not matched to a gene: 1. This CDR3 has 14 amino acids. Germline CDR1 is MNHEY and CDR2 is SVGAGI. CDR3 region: CASSYGTRQETQYF. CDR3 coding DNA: TGTGCCAGCAGTTACGGGACTAGGCAAGAGACCCAGTACTTC.

The CDR3 DNA reads as TGTGCCAGTATGAACAGGGGGAATGAAAAACTGTTTTTT. It codes for CASMNRGNEKLFF. This chain joins TRBV19 and TRBJ1-4, with 8 bases matching TRBD1. Germline CDR1 reads LNHDA; CDR2 reads SQIVND (reference sequence). The ends lost 7 bases at V and 5 bases at J; junction bases unmatched: 3. The CDR3 has 13 amino acids.

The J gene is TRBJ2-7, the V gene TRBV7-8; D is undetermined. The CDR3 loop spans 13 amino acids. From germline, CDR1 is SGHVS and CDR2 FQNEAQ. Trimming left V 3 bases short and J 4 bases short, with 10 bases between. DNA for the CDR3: TGTGCCAGCAGCTTTTTGCTCGAGTACGAGCAGTACTTC. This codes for CASSFLLEYEQYF.

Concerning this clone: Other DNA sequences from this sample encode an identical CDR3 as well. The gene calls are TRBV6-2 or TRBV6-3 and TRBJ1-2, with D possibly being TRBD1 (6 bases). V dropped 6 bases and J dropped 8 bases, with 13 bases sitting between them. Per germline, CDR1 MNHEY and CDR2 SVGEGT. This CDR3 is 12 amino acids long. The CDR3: CASSPTGYGYTF. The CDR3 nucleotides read TGTGCCAGCAGCCCGACAGGATACGGCTACACCTTC.

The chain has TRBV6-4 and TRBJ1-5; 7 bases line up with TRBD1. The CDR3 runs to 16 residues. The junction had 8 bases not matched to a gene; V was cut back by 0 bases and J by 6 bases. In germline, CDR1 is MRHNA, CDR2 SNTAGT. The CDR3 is CASSDSPGQLTQPQHF. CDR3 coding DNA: TGTGCCAGCAGTGACTCTCCGGGACAGTTAACTCAGCCCCAGCATTTT.

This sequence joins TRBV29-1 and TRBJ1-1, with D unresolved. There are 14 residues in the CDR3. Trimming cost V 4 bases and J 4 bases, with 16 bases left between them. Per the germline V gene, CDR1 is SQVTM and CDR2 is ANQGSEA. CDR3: CSVGSQTISTEAFF. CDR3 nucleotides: TGCAGCGTTGGTAGCCAGACCATCTCCACTGAAGCTTTCTTT.

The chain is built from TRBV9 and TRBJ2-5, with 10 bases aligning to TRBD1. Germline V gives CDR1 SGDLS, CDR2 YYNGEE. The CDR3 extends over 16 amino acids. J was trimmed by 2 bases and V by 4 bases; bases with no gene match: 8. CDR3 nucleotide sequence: TGTGCCAGCAGCCCTCCTCCGGGACAGGGGCAAGAGACCCAGTACTTC. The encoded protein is CASSPPPGQGQETQYF.

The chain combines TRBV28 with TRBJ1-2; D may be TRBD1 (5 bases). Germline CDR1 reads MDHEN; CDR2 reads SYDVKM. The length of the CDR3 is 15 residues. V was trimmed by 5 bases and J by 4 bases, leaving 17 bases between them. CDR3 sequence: CASSLGGGPVYGYTF. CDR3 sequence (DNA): TGTGCCAGCAGTCTGGGGGGGGGACCAGTCTATGGCTACACCTTC.

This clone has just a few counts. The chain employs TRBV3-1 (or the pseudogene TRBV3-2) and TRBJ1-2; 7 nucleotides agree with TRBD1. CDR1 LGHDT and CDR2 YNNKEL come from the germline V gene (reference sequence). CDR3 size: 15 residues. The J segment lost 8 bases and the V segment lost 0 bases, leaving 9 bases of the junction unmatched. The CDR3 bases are TGTGCCAGCAGCCAAGATGACAGGGTTCGTAAGGGCTACACCTTC. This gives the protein CASSQDDRVRKGYTF.

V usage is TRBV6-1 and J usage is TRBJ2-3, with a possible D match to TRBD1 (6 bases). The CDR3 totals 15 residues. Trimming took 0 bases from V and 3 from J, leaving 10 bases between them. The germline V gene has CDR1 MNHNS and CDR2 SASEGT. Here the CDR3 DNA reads TGTGCCAGCAGTGAAGCGGCAGGGGAAACAGATACGCAGTATTTT. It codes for CASSEAAGETDTQYF.

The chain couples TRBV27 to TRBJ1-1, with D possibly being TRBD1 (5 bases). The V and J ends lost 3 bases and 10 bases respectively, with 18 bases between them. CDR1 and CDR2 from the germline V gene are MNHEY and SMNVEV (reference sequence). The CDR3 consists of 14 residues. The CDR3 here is CASSLARDFGRAFF. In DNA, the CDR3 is TGTGCCAGCAGTTTGGCCCGGGACTTTGGTCGAGCTTTCTTT.

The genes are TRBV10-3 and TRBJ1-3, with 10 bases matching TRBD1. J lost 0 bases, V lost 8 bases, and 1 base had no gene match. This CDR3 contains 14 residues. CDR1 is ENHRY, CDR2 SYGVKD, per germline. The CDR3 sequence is CAIGTGVSGNTIYF. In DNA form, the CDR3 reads TGTGCCATCGGGACAGGGGTCTCTGGAAACACCATATATTTT.

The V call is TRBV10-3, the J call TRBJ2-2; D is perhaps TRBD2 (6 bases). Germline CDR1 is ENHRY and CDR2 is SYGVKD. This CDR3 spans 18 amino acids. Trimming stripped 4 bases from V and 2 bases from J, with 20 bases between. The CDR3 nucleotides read TGTGCCATCAGTGGCCCCCGGCGGGACCTACTAAACACCGGGGAGCTGTTTTTT. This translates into CAISGPRRDLLNTGELFF.